This record covers a single T cell receptor (beta chain). Germline and junction disagree at one end, which may indicate a read error. Cohort placement rested on clinical history that participants reported themselves. The study counted Cohort 3 donors as recovered given two negative PCRs, clearance, or symptom resolution. In the original analysis: Reference gene primer amplification in the assay estimated nucleated cell counts. This table comes from immunoSEQ multiplex PCR, and its TCRdb copy is limited to in-frame clones, with some not included. From that table come the V and J calls and clone size; the DNA was used to work out D and trimming. Of around 150,000 clones detected, over 70% appear once; the ten largest clones hold roughly 9.6%. This specimen belongs to a study of blood T cell repertoires in COVID-19. Study in general: Italy, Spain and the United States were the sources of the convalescent and acute COVID-19 samples.

Sample: PBMCs or T cells enriched from blood (not recorded which). The receptor comes from a man aged 45-65 years who had recovered from COVID-19.

The CDR3 region is CASSEDGQGYSEQFF. The CDR3 DNA reads TGTGCCAGCAGTGAAGATGGACAGGGGTACAGTGAGCAGTTCTTC. V gene TRBV2 combines with J gene TRBJ2-1; 9 bases align to TRBD1. The CDR3 has 15 amino acids. Germline-derived CDR1 and CDR2 are SNHLY and FYNNEI.